The rows below give T cell receptor beta chains drawn from one sample of a study of radiotherapy plus CTLA-4 blockade in lung cancer. Some clones are missing from TCRdb's copy, which holds only in-frame ones; the method was immunoSEQ multiplex PCR. The sample has about 28,000 clones; roughly three quarters are singletons. The sample here was peripheral blood, taken from a patient treated with radiotherapy plus ipilimumab. These receptors were obtained from a human donor with non-small cell lung cancer that progressed on radiotherapy plus ipilimumab. The CDR3 runs from the conserved cysteine through the conserved F or W. A D gene is named only where the DNA matches it firmly. The size entry is marked missing in some rows and otherwise reads once, few, many or a size class.

size	V	D	J	DNA	CDR3
NA	TRBV28	NA	TRBJ1-1	TGTGCCAGCAGTTTAGTGGGGGCGCAGACTGAAGCTTTCTTT	CASSLVGAQTEAFF
NA	TRBV7-3	NA	TRBJ2-2	TGTGCCAGCAGCAGGGAGGGGGCCGGGGAGCTGTTTTTT	CASSREGAGELFF
NA	TRBV4-2	NA	TRBJ1-2	TGTGCCAGCAGCCAAGCTTTGAGGGACGGGAACTATGGCTACACCTTC	CASSQALRDGNYGYTF
NA	TRBV6-5	TRBD1	TRBJ1-2	TGTGCCAGCAGTACCGGACAGGGGCGGGGCTACACCTTC	CASSTGQGRGYTF
NA	TRBV4-1	NA	TRBJ2-3	TGCGCCAGCAGCCAGACCGGGACACCTCGCACAGATACGCAGTATTTT	CASSQTGTPRTDTQYF
NA	TRBV5-5	TRBD1	TRBJ1-2	TGTGCCAGCTGGAAATCGGGACAGGGGGCCTATGGCTACACCTTC	CASWKSGQGAYGYTF
NA	TRBV6-6	NA	TRBJ1-5	TGTGCCAGCAGTTCGCGCGCGGGGGGCGGCAATCAGCCCCAGCATTTT	CASSSRAGGGNQPQHF
NA	TRBV7-2	NA	TRBJ2-5	TGTGCCAGCAGCCTCTACAGGGGAGGGGAGACCCAGTACTTC	CASSLYRGGETQYF
NA	TRBV4-1	TRBD1	TRBJ1-5	TGCGCCAGCAGCCAAGTCGCAGGGGGGATTAGCAATCAGCCCCAGCATTTT	CASSQVAGGISNQPQHF
once	TRBV11-2	NA	TRBJ2-7	TGTGCCAGCAGCTTAGCAGGGTCAGGGGTCGAGCAGTACTTC	CASSLAGSGVEQYF
NA	TRBV4-3	TRBD2	TRBJ2-7	TGCGCCAGCAGCCAAGTTTCTGCGGGGGGGACCTACGAGCAGTACTTC	CASSQVSAGGTYEQYF
NA	TRBV4-2	NA	TRBJ2-3	TGTGCCAGCAGCCAAGATGAATTCACAGATACGCAGTATTTT	CASSQDEFTDTQYF
NA	TRBV15	NA	TRBJ2-2	TGTGCCACCAGCAGAGATGGCGGGGTGGGTGAAACCGGGGAGCTGTTTTTT	CATSRDGGVGETGELFF
few	TRBV2	NA	TRBJ1-5	TGTGCCAGCAGAAAGATAGAAGATCAGCCCCAGCATTTT	CASRKIEDQPQHF
NA	TRBV27	NA	TRBJ2-1	TGTGCCAGCAGTCTAAGCTCCTACAATGAGCAGTTCTTC	CASSLSSYNEQFF
NA	TRBV19	TRBD1	TRBJ2-5	TGTGCCAGTAGTAGAGACAGGGAAGAGACCCAGTACTTC	CASSRDREETQYF
NA	TRBV7-8	NA	TRBJ1-5	TGTGCCAGCAGCTTAGTAGGGAACCAGCCCCAGCATTTT	CASSLVGNQPQHF
NA	TRBV7-9	NA	TRBJ1-1	TGTGCCAGCAGCTTAACGAGGGGGGTCACTGAAGCTTTCTTT	CASSLTRGVTEAFF
NA	TRBV5-1	TRBD2	TRBJ2-7	TGCGCCAGCAGCTTGGGGGGAGCGGGAGGGCCCGGCGAGCAGTACTTC	CASSLGGAGGPGEQYF
NA	TRBV9	TRBD1	TRBJ2-7	TGTGCCAGCAGCCCCTCCGGGACAGCCTACGAGCAGTACTTC	CASSPSGTAYEQYF
once	TRBV5-4	NA	TRBJ2-4	TGTGCCAGCAGCTCCGGCAGTGATGAGAACATTCAGTACTTC	CASSSGSDENIQYF
NA	TRBV28	NA	TRBJ2-7	TGTGCCAGCAGTACTAGGGTCTCCAACCGTTACGAGCAGTACTTC	CASSTRVSNRYEQYF
NA	TRBV4-2	NA	TRBJ1-1	TGTGCCAGCAGTAGACCGGAGAACACTGAAGCTTTCTTT	CASSRPENTEAFF
NA	TRBV28	NA	TRBJ1-2	TGTGCCAGCAGTAGCTCGGACGGGTTAGAGTATGGCTACACCTTC	CASSSSDGLEYGYTF
NA	TRBV4-3	NA	TRBJ1-6	TGCGCCAGCAGCCAAGACTTTGGTCCCTATAATTCACCCCTCCACTTT	CASSQDFGPYNSPLHF
NA	TRBV21-1	NA	TRBJ2-6	TGTGCCAGCAGCCCTCGGACAGGGGATACCTCTGGGGCCAACGTCCTGACTTTC	CASSPRTGDTSGANVLTF
NA	TRBV2	TRBD1	TRBJ2-3	TGTGCCAGCAGGCTGGGACAGGGGGCAGGGGCAGATACGCAGTATTTT	CASRLGQGAGADTQYF
NA	TRBV6-1	TRBD2	TRBJ2-1	TGTGCCAGCAGGCCGGGACTAGCGGGAATCGATGAGCAGTTCTTC	CASRPGLAGIDEQFF
NA	TRBV5-4	NA	TRBJ2-2	TGTGCCAGCAGCTGGCGGAGCGTAGCCGGGGAGCTGTTTTTT	CASSWRSVAGELFF
NA	TRBV6-4	TRBD1	TRBJ2-1	TGTGCCAGCAGCGCTCCGGACAGGGAGCCTTTGAGCTCCTACAATGAGCAGTTCTTC	CASSAPDREPLSSYNEQFF
NA	TRBV10-2	NA	TRBJ2-6	TGCGCCAGCAATACAGGCTCTGGGGCCAACGTCCTGACTTTC	CASNTGSGANVLTF
NA	TRBV19	NA	TRBJ1-1	TGTGCCAGTAGTATAAGCCCCGCCGGGATGAACACTGAAGCTTTCTTT	CASSISPAGMNTEAFF
NA	TRBV7-6	TRBD1	TRBJ1-1	TGTGCCAGCAGCTCGACAGGGGGTGGGACTGAAGCTTTCTTT	CASSSTGGGTEAFF
NA	TRBV19	NA	TRBJ1-2	TGTGCCAGTAGCTCGATGACCGGAACCCCCTATGGCTACACCTTC	CASSSMTGTPYGYTF
NA	TRBV27	NA	TRBJ2-7	TGTGCCAGCAGTCCGATATCCCGGAGGCTAACCTACGAGCAGTACTTC	CASSPISRRLTYEQYF
NA	TRBV25-1	NA	TRBJ2-7	TGTGCCAGCAGCCGCGGGACATCCTACGAGCAGTACTTC	CASSRGTSYEQYF
NA	TRBV15	NA	TRBJ1-5	TGTGCCACCAGCAGAGATTGGAATAGCAATCAGCCCCAGCATTTT	CATSRDWNSNQPQHF
NA	TRBV7-2	NA	TRBJ1-6	TGTGCCAGCAGCTTAGACCCAGGGACCTTCTATAATTCACCCCTCCACTTT	CASSLDPGTFYNSPLHF
once	TRBV7-7	TRBD2	TRBJ2-5	TGTGCTAGCAGCCCGGGACTAGCCGTAGAGACCCAGTACTTC	CASSPGLAVETQYF
few	TRBV5-6	NA	TRBJ2-3	TGTGCCAGCAGCTTGGGTGGGGCGATCTTAGATACGCAGTATTTT	CASSLGGAILDTQYF
NA	TRBV9	NA	TRBJ1-1	TGTGCCAGCAGCACATCCCCTCAGAACACTGAAGCTTTCTTT	CASSTSPQNTEAFF
NA	TRBV2	NA	TRBJ1-5	TGTGCCAGCAGTGAATTGCCAGTTTTTCAGCCCCAGCATTTT	CASSELPVFQPQHF
few	TRBV6-1	NA	TRBJ2-1	TGTGCCAGCATGGGGGGACCCTACAATGAGCAGTTCTTC	CASMGGPYNEQFF